This T cell receptor beta chain comes out of a study of blood T cell repertoires in COVID-19. Background on the study: There were acute and convalescent COVID-19 samples, and they came from the United States, Italy and Spain.

Original methodology: Using reference gene primer amplification, nucleated cell counts were estimated. Profiled with immunoSEQ multiplex PCR; TCRdb holds only in-frame clones, not every one. That table gives V, J and clone size, and the DNA gave D and trimming. In the table there are some 60,000 clones, around nine tenths of which are singletons. V lost 5 bases to trimming and J lost 5 bases; unmatched junction nucleotides: 7. The V gene's germline CDR1 is MNHEY and CDR2 SVGAGI. The CDR3 sequence is 14 residues long. Sequencing used peripheral blood. The chain employs TRBV6-5 and TRBJ1-1; 8 nucleotides align to TRBD1. This clonotype originated in a man between 65 and 85 years old with acute or convalescent COVID-19. The CDR3 nucleotides read TGTGCCAGCAGTCCCCAGGGGGCGGGAACTGAAGCTTTCTTT. Encoded protein: CASSPQGAGTEAFF.